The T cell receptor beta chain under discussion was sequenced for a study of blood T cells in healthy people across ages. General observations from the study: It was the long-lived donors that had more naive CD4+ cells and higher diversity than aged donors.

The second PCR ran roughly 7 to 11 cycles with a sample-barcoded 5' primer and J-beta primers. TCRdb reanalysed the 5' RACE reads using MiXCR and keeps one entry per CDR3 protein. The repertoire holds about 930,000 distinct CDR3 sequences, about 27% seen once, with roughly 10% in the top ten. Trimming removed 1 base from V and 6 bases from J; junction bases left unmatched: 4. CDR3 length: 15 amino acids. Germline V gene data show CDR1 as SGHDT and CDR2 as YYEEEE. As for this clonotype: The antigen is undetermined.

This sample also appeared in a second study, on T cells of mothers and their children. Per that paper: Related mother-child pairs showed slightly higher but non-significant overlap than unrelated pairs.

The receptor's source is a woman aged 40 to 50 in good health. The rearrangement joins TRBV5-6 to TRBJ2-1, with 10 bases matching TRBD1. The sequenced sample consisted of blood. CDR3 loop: CASSLWGTGVNEQFF. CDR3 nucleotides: TGTGCCAGCAGCTTGTGGGGGACAGGGGTCAATGAGCAGTTCTTC.